The T cell receptor beta chain under discussion was sequenced for a study of T cell changes during pregnancy in multiple sclerosis. Assay: immunoSEQ multiplex PCR; the TCRdb copy retains only in-frame clones and omits some. Here the sample spans 55,000 to 80,000 clones, roughly 88% being singletons. Trimming removed 8 bases from V and 6 bases from J; junction bases left unmatched: 8. The V gene's germline CDR1 is MNHNS and CDR2 SASEGT. The CDR3 sequence is 15 residues long. This clonotype originated in a female donor in good health, enrolled as a control in a pregnancy study. The chain has TRBV6-1 and TRBJ1-6, with 9 nucleotides matching TRBD1. Material: peripheral blood, obtained after pregnancy. The CDR3: CASQLGDRANSPLHF. For the CDR3, the DNA is TGTGCCAGCCAGCTCGGGGACAGGGCTAATTCACCCCTCCACTTT.